The rows below give T cell receptor beta chains drawn from one sample of a study of T cell responses to AZD1222 COVID-19 vaccine. Sequencing used immunoSEQ multiplex PCR; TCRdb keeps in-frame clones, though not all of them. Counted here are 110,000 or so clones, around 89% occurring once; the ten biggest clones make up almost 6.5%. This specimen consisted of peripheral blood, obtained 28 days after the second AZD1222 dose. The receptors stem from an adult who received the AZD1222 COVID-19 vaccine. Each CDR3 is given with its conserved first and last residue. The D gene is left open where the match is weak. Size is omitted from some rows. Given values are once, few, many or a class for expanded clones.

>NA|TRBJ1-4|NA|TRBV4-3
TGCGCCAGCAGCCAGAGCCACGGAACTAATGAAAAACTGTTTTTT
CASSQSHGTNEKLFF
>NA|TRBJ2-2|NA|TRBV18
TGTGCCAGCTCACCTTTCTTTGGGACCAACACCGGGGAGCTGTTTTTT
CASSPFFGTNTGELFF
>NA|TRBJ2-5|NA|TRBV12-3/TRBV12-4
TGTGCCAGCAGTTACGGGCAGGGCGAGACCCAGTACTTC
CASSYGQGETQYF
>NA|TRBJ2-2|NA|TRBV7-3
TGTGCCAGCAGCTCCACTTCGAACCCCGGGGAGCTGTTTTTT
CASSSTSNPGELFF
>TRBD1|TRBJ1-4|NA|TRBV6-6
TGTGCCAGCAGAGGGGGCGACGAAAAACTGTTTTTT
CASRGGDEKLFF
>NA|TRBJ1-6|NA|TRBV9
TGTGCCAGCAGCGGAACGGACGGGGGATATTCACCCCTCCACTTT
CASSGTDGGYSPLHF
>NA|TRBJ1-5|NA|TRBV6-5
TGTGCCAGCAGTTACACAGCTGATCAGCCCCAGCATTTT
CASSYTADQPQHF
>NA|TRBJ2-3|NA|TRBV5-1
TGCGCCAGCACCGGGGGAGGGGCAGGGGCTTCTAGCACAGATACGCAGTATTTT
CASTGGGAGASSTDTQYF
>NA|TRBJ2-3|NA|TRBV7-2
TGTGCCAGCAGCTTAGAGGCGGGGAGCACAGATACGCAGTATTTT
CASSLEAGSTDTQYF
>TRBD1|TRBJ1-5|NA|TRBV18
TGTGCCAGCTCACAAGGGACAGGGGAGAATCAGCCCCAGCATTTT
CASSQGTGENQPQHF
>NA|TRBJ1-4|NA|TRBV27
TGTGCCAGCAGTCTCAGGGTTAATGAAAAACTGTTTTTT
CASSLRVNEKLFF
>TRBD1|TRBJ1-2|NA|TRBV6-5
TGTGCCAGCAGGGAGGACAGGGTACAAGGCTACACCTTC
CASREDRVQGYTF
>NA|TRBJ1-2|once|TRBV24-1
TGTGCCACCAGTGCAAGGGTAGCTGGCTACACCTTC
CATSARVAGYTF
>NA|TRBJ2-2|NA|TRBV4-3
TGCGCCAGCAGCCAAGAAGGTCCGGGGACGGCTAACACCGGGGAGCTGTTTTTT
CASSQEGPGTANTGELFF
>TRBD2|TRBJ2-1|NA|TRBV4-3
TGCGCCAGCAGCCAAGTAAAGGGAGGGTACAATGAGCAGTTCTTC
CASSQVKGGYNEQFF
>TRBD1|TRBJ1-5|once|TRBV7-2
TGTGCCACCGTTGGGGACAGGGGTCAGCCCCAGCATTTT
CATVGDRGQPQHF
>NA|TRBJ2-5|NA|TRBV28
TGTGCCAGCAGTTTTCTGGGGGCGCGAGAGACCCAGTACTTC
CASSFLGARETQYF
>NA|TRBJ2-1|NA|TRBV3-1/TRBV3-2
TGTGCCAGCAGCCAGGCACGGGCGGCCCCAGAGCAGTTCTTC
CASSQARAAPEQFF
>NA|TRBJ2-2|NA|TRBV6-2/TRBV6-3
TGTGCCAGCAGTTACACGCGCCCGACCGGGGAGCTGTTTTTT
CASSYTRPTGELFF
>NA|TRBJ1-1|NA|TRBV29-1
TGCAGCGTTGAGGTGAGGGGCCGTACCACTGAAGCTTTCTTT
CSVEVRGRTTEAFF